This T cell receptor (beta chain) appears in the sequencing data of a study of T-cell memory formation after mild COVID-19. As for the study in general: TCR clusters were mostly confined to one donor each.

This clonotype was counted a few times. Its antigen is not identified. cDNA libraries for TCR alpha and TCR beta, carrying sample barcodes and UMIs, came from 5'RACE with constant-segment primers. TCRdb fed the 5' RACE reads into MiXCR, producing one record per CDR3 protein. Seen here are around 530,000 distinct CDR3 sequences, less than 25% observed once, and the top ten hold roughly 8.1%. The V end was cut by 8 bases, the J end by 7 bases, with 18 bases between. CDR3 length: 14 residues. The germline V gene encodes CDR1 SNHLY and CDR2 FYNNEI. General study findings and limits: While clones contracting from day 15 to 85 were balanced between CD4 and CD8, later expanders leaned CD4+.

The clonotype comes from an adult woman who had mild COVID-19 (a few samples of this study predate the infection). Cell type and time point are not known. The J gene is TRBJ2-1, the V gene TRBV2; tentatively, D is TRBD2 (6 bases). The sequenced sample was PBMCs or a T cell subset sorted from them (not recorded which). As DNA, the CDR3 is TGTGCCAGCGAGCTGGAGGGACGTAGAAATGAGCAGTTCTTC. It yields the protein CASELEGRRNEQFF.